What follows is one T cell receptor beta chain and its context. Under the authors' procedure: Reference gene primers were amplified, and this amplification served to estimate nucleated cell counts. Sequencing used immunoSEQ multiplex PCR; TCRdb keeps in-frame clones, though not all of them. V, J and clone size are those of that table, while D and trimming were read from the DNA. The table lists around 43,000 clones, over 70% of them singletons, with around a fifth in the top ten. This specimen belongs to a study of blood T cell repertoires in COVID-19. Study-wide context: Material from acute and convalescent COVID-19 was sourced from the United States, Italy and Spain. T cells, B-cell-depleted T cells, or PBMCs supplied cDNA or gDNA.

The clonotype comes from an older man with acute or convalescent COVID-19. Sample: peripheral blood.

CDR3 region: CASSLVSGNTEAFF. The CDR3, as DNA: TGCGCCAGCAGCTTGGTTTCAGGGAACACTGAAGCTTTCTTT. The chain recombines TRBV5-1 with TRBJ1-1, with D unclear. CDR1 and CDR2 (germline): SGHRS, YFSETQ. The length of the CDR3 is 14 residues. The V end lost 0 bases, the J end lost 1 base, and 7 bases lay between the germline ends.